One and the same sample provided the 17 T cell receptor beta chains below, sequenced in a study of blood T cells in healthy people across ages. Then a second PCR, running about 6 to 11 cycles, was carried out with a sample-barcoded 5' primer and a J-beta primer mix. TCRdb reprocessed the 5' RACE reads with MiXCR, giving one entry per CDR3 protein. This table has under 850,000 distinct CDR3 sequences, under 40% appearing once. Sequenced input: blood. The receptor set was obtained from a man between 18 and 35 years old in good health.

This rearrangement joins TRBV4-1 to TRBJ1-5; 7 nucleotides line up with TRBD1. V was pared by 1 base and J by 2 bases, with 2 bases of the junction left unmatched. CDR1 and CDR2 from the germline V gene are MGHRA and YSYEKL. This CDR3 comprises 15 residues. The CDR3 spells CASSQVGQGNQPQHF. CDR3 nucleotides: TGCGCCAGCAGCCAAGTAGGACAGGGCAATCAGCCCCAGCATTTT.

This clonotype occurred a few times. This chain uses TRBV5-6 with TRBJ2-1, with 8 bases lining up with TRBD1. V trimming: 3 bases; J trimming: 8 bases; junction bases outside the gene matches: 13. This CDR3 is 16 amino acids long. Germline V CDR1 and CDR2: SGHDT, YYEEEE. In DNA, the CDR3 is TGTGCCAGCAGCTCGAGCGACAGGGGACATACCTATGAGCAGTTCTTC. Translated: CASSSSDRGHTYEQFF.

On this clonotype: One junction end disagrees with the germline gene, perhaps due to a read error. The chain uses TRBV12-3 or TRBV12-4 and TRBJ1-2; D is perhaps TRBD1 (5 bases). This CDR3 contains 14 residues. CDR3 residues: CASTSTATNYGHTF. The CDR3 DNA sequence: TGTGCCAGCACCTCGACAGCGACTAACTATGGCCACACCTTC.

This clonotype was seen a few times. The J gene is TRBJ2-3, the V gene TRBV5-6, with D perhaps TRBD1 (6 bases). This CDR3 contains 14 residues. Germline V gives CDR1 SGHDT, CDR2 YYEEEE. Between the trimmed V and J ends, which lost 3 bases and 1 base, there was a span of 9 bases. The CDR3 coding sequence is TGTGCCAGCAGCTACGGACAGCGCACAGATACGCAGTATTTT. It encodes CASSYGQRTDTQYF.

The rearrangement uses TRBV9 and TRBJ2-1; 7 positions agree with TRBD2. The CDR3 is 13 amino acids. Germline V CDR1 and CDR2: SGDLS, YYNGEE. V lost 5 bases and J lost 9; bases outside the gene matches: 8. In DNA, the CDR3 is TGTGCCAGCAGGTCACTTGAGCGGGGTGAGCAGTTCTTC. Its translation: CASRSLERGEQFF.

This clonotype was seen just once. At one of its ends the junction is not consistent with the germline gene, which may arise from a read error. As DNA, the CDR3 is TGCGCCGGCAGCGGGGGACAGGGCACCCTCTACGAGCAGTACTTC. Translation gives CAGSGGQGTLYEQYF. The V and J genes are TRBV5-1 and TRBJ2-7, with D possibly being TRBD1 (9 bases). The CDR3 has 15 residues. The V gene's germline CDR1 is SGHRS and CDR2 YFSETQ.

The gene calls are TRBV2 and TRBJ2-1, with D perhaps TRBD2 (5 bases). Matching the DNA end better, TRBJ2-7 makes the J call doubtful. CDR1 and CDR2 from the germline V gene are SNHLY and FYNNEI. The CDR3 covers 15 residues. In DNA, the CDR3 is TGTGCCACCGGGGATAGGGTTAACTCCTACAATGAGCAGTACTTC. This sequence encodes CATGDRVNSYNEQYF.

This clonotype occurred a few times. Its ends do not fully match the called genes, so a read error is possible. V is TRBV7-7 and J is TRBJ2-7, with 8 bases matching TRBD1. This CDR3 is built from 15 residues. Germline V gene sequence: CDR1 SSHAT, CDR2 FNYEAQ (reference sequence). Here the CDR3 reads CASSFPTQGGYEQYF. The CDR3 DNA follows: TGTGCTAGCAGCTTCCCAACACAGGGGGGTTACGAGCAGTACTTC.

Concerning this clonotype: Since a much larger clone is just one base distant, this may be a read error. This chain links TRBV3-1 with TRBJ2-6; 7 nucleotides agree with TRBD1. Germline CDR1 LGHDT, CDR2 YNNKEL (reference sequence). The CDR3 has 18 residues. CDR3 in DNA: TGTGCCAGCAGCCAACCGGGACAGCTGCTCTCTGGGACCAACGTCCTGACTTTC. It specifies CASSQPGQLLSGTNVLTF.

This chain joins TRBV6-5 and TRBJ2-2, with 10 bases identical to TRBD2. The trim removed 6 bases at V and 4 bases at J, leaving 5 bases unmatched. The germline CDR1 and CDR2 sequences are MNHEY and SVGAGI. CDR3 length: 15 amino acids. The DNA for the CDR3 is TGTGCCAGCAGGAGCGGGGGGGCCGGCACCGGGGAGCTGTTTTTT. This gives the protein CASRSGGAGTGELFF.

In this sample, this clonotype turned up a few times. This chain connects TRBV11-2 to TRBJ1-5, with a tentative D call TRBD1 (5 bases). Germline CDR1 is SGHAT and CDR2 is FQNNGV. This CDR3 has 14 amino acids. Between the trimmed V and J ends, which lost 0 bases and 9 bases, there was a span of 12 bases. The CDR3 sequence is CASSLEGASTPQHF. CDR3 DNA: TGTGCCAGCAGCTTAGAAGGGGCCAGTACGCCCCAGCATTTT.

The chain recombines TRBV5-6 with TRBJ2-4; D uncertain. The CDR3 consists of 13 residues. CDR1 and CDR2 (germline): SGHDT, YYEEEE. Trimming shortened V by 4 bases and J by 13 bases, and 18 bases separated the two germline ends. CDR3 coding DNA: TGTGCCAGCAGCCAAAGCCCTTACAATGAGCAGTACTTC. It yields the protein CASSQSPYNEQYF.

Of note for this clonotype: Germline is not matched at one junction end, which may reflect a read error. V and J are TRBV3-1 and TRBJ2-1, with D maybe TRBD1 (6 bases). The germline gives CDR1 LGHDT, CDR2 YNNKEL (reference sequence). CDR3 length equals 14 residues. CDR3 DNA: TGTGCCAGCAGCCAACATCAAGGGGACAATAAGCAGTTCTTC. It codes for CASSQHQGDNKQFF.

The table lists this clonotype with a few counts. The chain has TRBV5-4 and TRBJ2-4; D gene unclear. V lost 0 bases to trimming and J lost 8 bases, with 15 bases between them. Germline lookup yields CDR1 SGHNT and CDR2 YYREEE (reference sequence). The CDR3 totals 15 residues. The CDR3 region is CASSLDASLGDIQYF. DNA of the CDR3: TGTGCCAGCAGCTTGGACGCCAGCTTAGGAGACATTCAGTACTTC.

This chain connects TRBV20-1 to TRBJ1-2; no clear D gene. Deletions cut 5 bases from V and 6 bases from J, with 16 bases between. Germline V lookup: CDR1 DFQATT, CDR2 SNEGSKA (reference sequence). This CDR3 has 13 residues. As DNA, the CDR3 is TGCAGTGCTGAGTCCCCAAAGGTAGATGGCTACACCTTC. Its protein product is CSAESPKVDGYTF.

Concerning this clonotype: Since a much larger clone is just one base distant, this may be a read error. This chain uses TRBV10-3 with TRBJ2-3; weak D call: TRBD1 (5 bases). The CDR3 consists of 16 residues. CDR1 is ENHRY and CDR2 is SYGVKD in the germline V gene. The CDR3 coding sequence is TGTGTCATCAGTGACATCGACAGAGATAGCACAGATACGCAGTATTTT. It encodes CVISDIDRDSTDTQYF.

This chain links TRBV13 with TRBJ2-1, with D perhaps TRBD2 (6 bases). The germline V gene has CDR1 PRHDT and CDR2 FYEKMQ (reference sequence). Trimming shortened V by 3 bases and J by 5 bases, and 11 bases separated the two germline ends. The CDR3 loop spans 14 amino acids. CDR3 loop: CASSLEGQDNEQFF. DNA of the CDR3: TGTGCCAGCAGCTTGGAGGGTCAGGACAATGAGCAGTTCTTC.